This T cell receptor beta chain comes out of a study of blood T cell repertoires in COVID-19. Study-level background: Researchers got acute and convalescent COVID-19 samples from the United States, Italy and Spain. Sources were T cells, B-cell-depleted T cells, or PBMCs; the material itself was cDNA or gDNA.

Trimming pared 5 bases from V and 7 bases from J, leaving 12 bases between. Germline loops: CDR1 SGHTA, CDR2 FQGTGA. CDR3 length: 13 amino acids. Original processing methods: Amplified reference gene primers provided the basis for estimating nucleated cell counts. The method was immunoSEQ multiplex PCR; TCRdb's version includes in-frame clones alone and lacks a portion of them. D and trimming come from the DNA, and the V and J calls and clone size come from that table. The sample includes around 120,000 clones, about four fifths of them seen just once. The receptor was isolated from a man in his 70s with acute or convalescent COVID-19. This chain joins TRBV7-3 and TRBJ2-4; unclear D gene. Sequenced input: peripheral blood. The CDR3: CASSPSTGNIQYF. The CDR3 DNA follows: TGTGCCAGCAGCCCCTCGACTGGGAACATTCAGTACTTC.